This T cell receptor beta chain was recovered during a study of OX40 agonist ivuxolimab in advanced cancers. Study details: Clinicians treated patients with ivuxolimab, an agonistic anti-OX40 (CD134) antibody. Averaging around 60 years in age, with a range of 23 to 79, the cohort was about 85% male.

Exclusion applied to patients with autoimmune disease history or systemic immunosuppression. Data came from immunoSEQ multiplex PCR; TCRdb stores just in-frame clones and leaves some out. The table lists around 100,000 clones, over 75% of them singletons. This clone was found once. The source of this sequence is an adult with an advanced solid tumor such as melanoma, head and neck, liver or kidney cancer. Sequenced here: CD4+ or CD8+ T cells sorted from blood, sampled in a trial of the OX40 agonist ivuxolimab.

The CDR3 spells CSVSWTSGRETQYF. Here the CDR3 DNA reads TGCAGCGTTTCCTGGACTAGCGGGAGAGAGACCCAGTACTTC. The rearrangement joins TRBV29-1 to TRBJ2-5; 13 bases are shared with TRBD2. The ends lost 5 bases at V and 4 bases at J; junction bases unmatched: 4. CDR3 length equals 14 residues. Germline V gene lookup returns CDR1 SQVTM and CDR2 ANQGSEA.